This T cell receptor (beta chain) was recovered during a study of OX40 agonist ivuxolimab in advanced cancers. There are 13 residues in the CDR3. Looked up from germline, CDR1 is SQVTM and CDR2 is ANQGSEA. Trimming took off 5 bases at V and 3 bases at J, with 12 bases between the two ends. Measured with immunoSEQ multiplex PCR; TCRdb has only the in-frame clones, and not every one. The top ten hold around 0.16% of the sample, which has about 100,000 clones, roughly 90% seen once. Sequenced here: CD4+ or CD8+ T cells sorted from blood, sampled in a trial of the OX40 agonist ivuxolimab. The sequence was collected from an adult with an advanced solid tumor such as melanoma, head and neck, liver or kidney cancer. This chain connects TRBV29-1 to TRBJ2-3; D is perhaps TRBD1 (6 bases). The DNA for the CDR3 is TGCAGCGTTCTTGGCAGGGGAACAGATACGCAGTATTTT. The encoded protein is CSVLGRGTDTQYF.